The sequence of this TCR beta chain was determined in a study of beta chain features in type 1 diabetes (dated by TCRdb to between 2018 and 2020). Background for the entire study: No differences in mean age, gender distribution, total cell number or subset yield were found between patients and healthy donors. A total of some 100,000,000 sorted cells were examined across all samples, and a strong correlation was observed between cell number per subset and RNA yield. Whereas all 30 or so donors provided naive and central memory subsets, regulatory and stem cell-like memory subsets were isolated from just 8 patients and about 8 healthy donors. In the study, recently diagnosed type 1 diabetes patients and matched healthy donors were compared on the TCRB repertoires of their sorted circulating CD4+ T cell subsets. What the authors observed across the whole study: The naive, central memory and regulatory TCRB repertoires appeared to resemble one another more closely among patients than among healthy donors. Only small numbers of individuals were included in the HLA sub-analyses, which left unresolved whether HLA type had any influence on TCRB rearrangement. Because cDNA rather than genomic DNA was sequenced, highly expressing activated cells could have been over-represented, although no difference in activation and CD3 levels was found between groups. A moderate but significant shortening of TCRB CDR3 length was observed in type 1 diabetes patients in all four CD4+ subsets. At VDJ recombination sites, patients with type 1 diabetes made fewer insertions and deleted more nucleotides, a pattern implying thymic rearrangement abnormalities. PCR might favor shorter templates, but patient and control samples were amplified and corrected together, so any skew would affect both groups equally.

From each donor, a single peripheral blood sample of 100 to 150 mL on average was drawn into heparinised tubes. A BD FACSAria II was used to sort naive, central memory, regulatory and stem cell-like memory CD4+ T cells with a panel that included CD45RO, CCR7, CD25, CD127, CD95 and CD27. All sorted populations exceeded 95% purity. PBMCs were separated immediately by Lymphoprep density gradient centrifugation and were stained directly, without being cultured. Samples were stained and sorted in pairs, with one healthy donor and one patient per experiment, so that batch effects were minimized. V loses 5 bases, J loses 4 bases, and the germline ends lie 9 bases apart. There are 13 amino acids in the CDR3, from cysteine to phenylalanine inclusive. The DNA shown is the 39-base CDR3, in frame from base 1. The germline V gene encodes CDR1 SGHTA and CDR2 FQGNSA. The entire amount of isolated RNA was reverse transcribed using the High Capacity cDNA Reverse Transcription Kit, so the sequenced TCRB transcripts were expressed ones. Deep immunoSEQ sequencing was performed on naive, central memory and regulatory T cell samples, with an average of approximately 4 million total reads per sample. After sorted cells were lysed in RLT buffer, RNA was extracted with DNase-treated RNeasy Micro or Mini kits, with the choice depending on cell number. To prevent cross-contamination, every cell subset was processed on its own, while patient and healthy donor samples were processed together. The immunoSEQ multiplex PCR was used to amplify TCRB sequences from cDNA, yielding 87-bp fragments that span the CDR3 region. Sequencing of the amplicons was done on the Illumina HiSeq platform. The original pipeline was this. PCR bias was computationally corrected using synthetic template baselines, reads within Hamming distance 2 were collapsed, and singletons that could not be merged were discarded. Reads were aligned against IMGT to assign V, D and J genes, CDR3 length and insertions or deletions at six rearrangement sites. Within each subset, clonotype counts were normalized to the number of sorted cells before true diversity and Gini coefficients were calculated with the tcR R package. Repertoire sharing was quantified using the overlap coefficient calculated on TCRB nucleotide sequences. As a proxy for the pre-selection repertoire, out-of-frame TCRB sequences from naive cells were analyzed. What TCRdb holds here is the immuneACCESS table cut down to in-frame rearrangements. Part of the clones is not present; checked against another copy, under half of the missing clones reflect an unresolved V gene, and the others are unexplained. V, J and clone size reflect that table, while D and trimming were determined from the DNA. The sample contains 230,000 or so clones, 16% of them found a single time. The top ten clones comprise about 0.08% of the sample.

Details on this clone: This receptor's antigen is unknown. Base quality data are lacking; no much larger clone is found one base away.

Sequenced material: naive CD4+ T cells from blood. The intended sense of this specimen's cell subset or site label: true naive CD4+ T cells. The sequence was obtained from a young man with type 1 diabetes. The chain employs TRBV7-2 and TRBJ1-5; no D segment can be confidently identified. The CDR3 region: CASSPSNNQPQHF. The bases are TGTGCCAGCAGCCCTTCGAATAATCAGCCCCAGCATTTT.